This T cell receptor beta chain was recovered during a study of glioma-infiltrating T cells. Study results and caveats: CDR3 overlap between tissue and blood was very small. Tissue-blood divergence was below expectation in non-neoplastic patients, above in gliomas.

Comments on this clonotype: As yet, its antigen is unknown.

Using RNA template, CDR3s of TCR alpha and beta were amplified with iRepertoire arm-PCR. One-step reverse transcription and amplification started from roughly 100-400 ng of tissue mRNA or PBMC total RNA. TCRdb independently ran MiXCR on the multiplex PCR reads; one entry per CDR3 protein. The data hold around 130,000 distinct CDR3 sequences, with around 25% observed a single time. The CDR3 extends over 11 amino acids. Deletions cut 6 bases from V and 4 bases from J, with 7 bases between. Germline lookup yields CDR1 SGHAT and CDR2 FQNNGV. This chain joins TRBV11-2 and TRBJ2-7, with no clear D. The receptor was derived from a human donor with low-grade glioma or glioblastoma, undergoing nonglioma brain surgery, or in good health (not recorded which). Input material: glioma tissue, nonneoplastic brain tissue, or PBMCs (not recorded which). CDR3 nucleotide sequence: TGTGCCAGCAGAGGGTTATACGAGCAGTACGTC. It translates to CASRGLYEQYV.